Following are 19 T cell receptor beta chains from one sample sequenced in a study of blood T cell repertoires in COVID-19. Measured with immunoSEQ multiplex PCR; TCRdb has only the in-frame clones, and not every one. The sample contains about 160,000 clones, roughly 80% of which appear only once. Sample: peripheral blood. The receptors stem from a man in his 60s with acute or convalescent COVID-19.

V and J are TRBV4-1 and TRBJ1-5; tentatively, D is TRBD1 (6 bases). Germline CDR1 reads MGHRA; CDR2 reads YSYEKL. V gave up 3 bases and J gave up 3 bases, with 9 bases separating them. The CDR3 loop spans 14 amino acids. CDR3 nucleotide sequence: TGCGCCAGCAGCCAGCGGACAGACAATCAGCCCCAGCATTTT. As protein: CASSQRTDNQPQHF.

In this sample, this clone turned up once. The V gene is TRBV28, the J gene TRBJ2-7; 8 nucleotides agree with TRBD2. The ends lost 7 bases at V and 2 bases at J; junction bases unmatched: 13. The CDR3 has 16 residues. CDR1 MDHEN and CDR2 SYDVKM come from the germline V gene. The CDR3, as DNA: TGTGCCAGCACCTCGGGGGGGGCTAGCTTTACCTACGAGCAGTACTTC. It is translated as CASTSGGASFTYEQYF.

Worth noting for this clone: This specimen includes other DNA sequences encoding the same CDR3. The rearrangement uses TRBV5-1 and TRBJ2-7; 11 nucleotides line up with TRBD1. The CDR3 is made up of 14 amino acids. V shed 3 bases, J shed 2 bases, and the junction held 1 base outside the gene matches. Germline loops: CDR1 SGHRS, CDR2 YFSETQ. The CDR3 protein is CASSSGQGAYEQYF. The CDR3 bases are TGCGCCAGCAGCTCGGGACAGGGGGCCTACGAGCAGTACTTC.

This clone was found a few times. The chain couples TRBV7-3 to TRBJ1-1; weak D call: TRBD1 (6 bases). Germline loops: CDR1 SGHTA, CDR2 FQGTGA. Trimming stripped 1 base from V and 1 base from J, with 10 bases between. The CDR3 loop spans 15 amino acids. The CDR3 here is CASSLRGRGNTEAFF. Here the CDR3 DNA reads TGTGCCAGCAGCTTAAGAGGCAGGGGGAACACTGAAGCTTTCTTT.

This chain links TRBV7-2 with TRBJ2-3; TRBD2 aligns across 10 bases. V lost 6 bases and J lost 4; bases outside the gene matches: 10. This CDR3 is built from 16 residues. Germline CDR1 and CDR2: SGHTA and FQGNSA. CDR3 DNA: TGTGCCAGCAGTCTCTTGAGCGGGGGGGTTGCAGATACGCAGTATTTT. Translating it yields CASSLLSGGVADTQYF.

This clone came up once. V gene TRBV4-3 combines with J gene TRBJ2-6; the D gene is possibly TRBD1 (6 bases). Germline lookup yields CDR1 LGHNA and CDR2 YSLEER. The V end was cut by 8 bases, the J end by 0 bases, with 14 bases between. The CDR3 contains 16 residues. The DNA of the CDR3 is TGCGCCAGCGCACTGGGACATTACTCTGGGGCCAACGTCCTGACTTTC. Translating it yields CASALGHYSGANVLTF.

The chain uses TRBV30 and TRBJ2-5, with 12 positions matching TRBD2. This CDR3 has 16 amino acids. The V segment lost 0 bases and the J segment 5 bases; nucleotides outside the gene matches: 7. CDR1 and CDR2 from the germline V gene are GTSNPN and SVGIG (reference sequence). The CDR3 DNA reads as TGTGCCTGGAGTGTAGGGCTAGCGGGGGGGCCTGAGACCCAGTACTTC. It encodes CAWSVGLAGGPETQYF.

V gene TRBV19 combines with J gene TRBJ2-7; maybe TRBD1 (6 bases). There are 12 residues in the CDR3. The germline V and J ends were trimmed by 5 bases and 5 bases, with 10 bases remaining between them. The germline CDR1 and CDR2 sequences are LNHDA and SQIVND (reference sequence). The CDR3 is CASSLDRDEQYF. The CDR3 coding sequence is TGTGCCAGTAGTTTGGACAGAGACGAGCAGTACTTC.

In regard to this clone: The same CDR3 also results from other DNA sequences found in this sample. This rearrangement joins TRBV20-1 to TRBJ2-7; a possible D gene is TRBD1 (5 bases). V was shortened by 6 bases and J by 5 bases, with 11 bases between the two germline ends. CDR3 length: 11 residues. CDR1 and CDR2 (germline): DFQATT, SNEGSKA (reference sequence). CDR3 nucleotides: TGCAGTGCGTCCTCAGGGCACGAGCAGTACTTC. This sequence encodes CSASSGHEQYF.

V is TRBV7-9 and J is TRBJ1-5; D is uncertain. Germline values: CDR1 SEHNR, CDR2 FQNEAQ (reference sequence). V was clipped by 5 bases and J by 1 base, with 9 bases between them. The CDR3 extends over 14 amino acids. CDR3 protein: CASSPPGSNQPQHF. The CDR3, as DNA: TGTGCCAGCAGCCCACCGGGAAGCAATCAGCCCCAGCATTTT.

This clone was found once. This rearrangement joins TRBV30 to TRBJ1-2, with D possibly being TRBD1 (6 bases). The V and J ends lost 0 bases and 6 bases respectively, with 17 bases between them. The length of the CDR3 is 15 residues. Germline assignment: CDR1 GTSNPN and CDR2 SVGIG (reference sequence). DNA for the CDR3: TGTGCCTGGAGTGTACAGGGAGTGGCGGCGGATGGCTACACCTTC. It yields the protein CAWSVQGVAADGYTF.

The chain couples TRBV30 to TRBJ1-4; D may be TRBD1 (6 bases). The V gene lost 1 base and the J gene lost 8 bases, with 11 bases spanning the gap. Per germline, CDR1 GTSNPN and CDR2 SVGIG (reference sequence). The CDR3 covers 13 residues. The CDR3 DNA reads TGTGCCTGGAGTGGCCAGGGGCGAGAAAAACTGTTTTTT. It encodes CAWSGQGREKLFF.

This chain uses TRBV18 with TRBJ2-5; 7 positions agree with TRBD1. Germline loops: CDR1 KGHSH, CDR2 LQKENI. CDR3 length equals 16 residues. Unmatched junction bases numbered 12, after V lost 3 bases and J lost 5 bases. Written as DNA, the CDR3 is TGTGCCAGCTCACCCACACGACAGGGTCGATACGAGACCCAGTACTTC. Translated, it gives CASSPTRQGRYETQYF.

This clone has just a few counts. This chain's CDR3 is CASSTRGGSPLHF. The CDR3 bases are TGTGCCAGCAGTACGCGGGGGGGTTCACCCCTCCACTTT. The chain employs TRBV28 and TRBJ1-6; TRBD1 is a possible D gene (5 bases). With 5 bases removed from V and 9 bases from J, the gap between germline ends came to 11 bases. CDR1 and CDR2 from the germline V gene are MDHEN and SYDVKM. The CDR3 loop spans 13 amino acids.

The rearrangement joins TRBV29-1 to TRBJ1-1; D perhaps matches TRBD1 (6 bases). CDR3 size: 15 residues. Germline V gives CDR1 SQVTM, CDR2 ANQGSEA. Trimming removed 1 base at V and 1 base at J, with 13 bases between. The CDR3 is CSVEVSLGGNTEAFF. The CDR3 nucleotides are TGCAGCGTTGAAGTCTCGTTAGGGGGGAACACTGAAGCTTTCTTT.

The rearrangement joins TRBV5-8 to TRBJ1-5; D remains ambiguous. Germline CDR1 reads SGHTS; CDR2 reads YDEGEE. V lost 4 bases and J lost 0, with 11 bases in between. The CDR3 is 15 amino acids. The CDR3 DNA reads as TGTGCCAGCAGCGCGGGCAGAATTAGCAATCAGCCCCAGCATTTT. Translating it yields CASSAGRISNQPQHF. Complete variable domain (other parts from reference TRBV5-8 and TRBJ1-5): EAGVTQSPTHLIKTRGQQATLRCSPISGHTSVYWYQQALGLGLQFLLWYDEGEERNRGNFPPRFSGRQFPNYSSELNVNALELEDSALYLCASSAGRISNQPQHFGDGTRLSIL.

This clone was seen only a few times. The chain combines TRBV6-5 with TRBJ1-4; 7 bases are a match to TRBD1. Germline trimming cut 5 bases from V and 7 bases from J; bases unmatched to any gene: 10. Germline V gene sequence: CDR1 MNHEY, CDR2 SVGAGI. This CDR3 spans 15 amino acids. The CDR3 protein is CASSRSGTVSEKLFF. The CDR3 DNA sequence: TGTGCCAGCAGTAGATCCGGGACAGTGAGTGAAAAACTGTTTTTT.

This chain links TRBV5-4 with TRBJ1-1; the D gene is possibly TRBD1 (6 bases). The ends were cut back, 0 bases at V and 7 bases at J, with 10 bases in the middle. CDR3 length equals 13 residues. The germline V gene encodes CDR1 SGHNT and CDR2 YYREEE (reference sequence). The CDR3 DNA follows: TGTGCCAGCAGCTTGGACGGGACAAGTGAAGCTTTCTTT. This codes for CASSLDGTSEAFF.

The chain employs TRBV25-1 and TRBJ1-2, with 11 bases that match TRBD1. Germline loops: CDR1 MGHDK, CDR2 SYGVNS. V trimming: 2 bases; J trimming: 8 bases; junction bases outside the gene matches: 7. This CDR3 comprises 15 residues. The CDR3 DNA follows: TGTGCCAGCAGTGAAGATTGGACAGGGGGCCGGGGCTACACCTTC. It specifies CASSEDWTGGRGYTF.